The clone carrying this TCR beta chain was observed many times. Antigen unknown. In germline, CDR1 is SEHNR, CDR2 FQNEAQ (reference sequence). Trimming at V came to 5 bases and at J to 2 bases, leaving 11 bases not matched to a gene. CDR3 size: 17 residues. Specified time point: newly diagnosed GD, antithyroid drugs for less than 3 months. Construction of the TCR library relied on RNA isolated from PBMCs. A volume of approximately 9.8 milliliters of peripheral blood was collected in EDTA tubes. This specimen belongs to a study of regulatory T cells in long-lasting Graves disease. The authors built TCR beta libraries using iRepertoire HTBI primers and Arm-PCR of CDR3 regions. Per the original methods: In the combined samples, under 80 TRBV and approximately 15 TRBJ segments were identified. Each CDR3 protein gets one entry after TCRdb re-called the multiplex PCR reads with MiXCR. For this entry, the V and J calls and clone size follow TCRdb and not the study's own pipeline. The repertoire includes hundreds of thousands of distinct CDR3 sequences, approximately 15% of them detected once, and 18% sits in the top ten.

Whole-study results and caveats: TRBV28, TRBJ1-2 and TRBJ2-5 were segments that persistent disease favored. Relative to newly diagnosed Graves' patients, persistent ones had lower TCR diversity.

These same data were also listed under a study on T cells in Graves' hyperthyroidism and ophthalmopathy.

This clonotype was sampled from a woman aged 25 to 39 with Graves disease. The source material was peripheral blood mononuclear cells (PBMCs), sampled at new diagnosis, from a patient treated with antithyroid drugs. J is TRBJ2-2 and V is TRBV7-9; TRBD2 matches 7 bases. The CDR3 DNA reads TGTGCCAGCAGCCCCTCCTTGCTAGCGGCAAACACCGGGGAGCTGTTTTTT. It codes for CASSPSLLAANTGELFF.